This T cell receptor (beta chain) was retrieved from a study of precursors of human CD4 cytotoxic T cells. General study results and limits: IL-7Rhigh TEMRA clonotypes held a larger expanded effector fraction than TEM or TCM clonotypes.

CDR1 is SEHNR, CDR2 FQNEAQ, per germline (reference sequence). Trimming removed 5 bases from V and 0 bases from J, with 16 bases in between. This CDR3 has 17 amino acids. Sorted CD4+ central memory, effector memory, IL-7R-high TEMRA and IL-7R-negative TEMRA cells underwent bulk UMI sequencing. TCRdb re-called the reads with MiXCR, one entry per CDR3 protein. The sample shows roughly 680 distinct CDR3 sequences, less than 25% of them seen only once. Turning to this clonotype: The antigen remains undetermined.

The sample was memory CD4+ T cells from blood (PBMCs). The chain uses TRBV7-9 and TRBJ2-2; a weak D match, TRBD1 (5 bases). The receptor comes from a human donor in good health. The CDR3 DNA sequence: TGTGCCAGCAGCCTAACTGGGGCAGGCCCGAACACCGGGGAGCTGTTTTTT. Protein product: CASSLTGAGPNTGELFF.